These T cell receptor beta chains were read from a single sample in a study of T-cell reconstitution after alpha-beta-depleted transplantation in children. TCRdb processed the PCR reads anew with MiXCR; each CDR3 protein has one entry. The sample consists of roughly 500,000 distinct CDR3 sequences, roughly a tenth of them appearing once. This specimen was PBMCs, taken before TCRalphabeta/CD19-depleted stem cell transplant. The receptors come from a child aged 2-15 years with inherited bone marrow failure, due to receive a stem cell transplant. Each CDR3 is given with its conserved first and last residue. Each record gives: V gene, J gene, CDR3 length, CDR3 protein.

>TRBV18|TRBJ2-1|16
CASSPPGLVPPNEQFF
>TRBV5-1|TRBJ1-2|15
CASSLGYGSNYGYTF
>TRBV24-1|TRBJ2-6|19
CATSDFPGTGESGANVLTF
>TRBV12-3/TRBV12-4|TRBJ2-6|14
CASSSGAGANVLTF
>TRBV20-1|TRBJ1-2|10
CSARAGGYTF
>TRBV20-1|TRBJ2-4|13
CSARPQMKNIQYF
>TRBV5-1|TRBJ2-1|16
CASSLTLGQDYNEQFF
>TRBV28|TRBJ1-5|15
CASRLTGLTNQPQHF
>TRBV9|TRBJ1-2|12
CASSAQGDGYTF
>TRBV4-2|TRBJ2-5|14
CASSQVGGWETQYF
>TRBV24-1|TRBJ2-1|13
CATSDPKGDEQFF
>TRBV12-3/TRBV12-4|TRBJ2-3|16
CATGEDGKSPTDTQYF
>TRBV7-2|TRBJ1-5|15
CASSLWGEISQPQHF
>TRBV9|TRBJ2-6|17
CASSVSRTSSAANVLTF
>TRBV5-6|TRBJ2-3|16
CASSLDRGRDTDTQYF
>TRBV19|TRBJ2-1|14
CASSNRLAPGEQFF
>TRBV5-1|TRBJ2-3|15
CASSELAGSTDTQYF
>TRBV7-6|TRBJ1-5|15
CASSLAMPGMGPQHF
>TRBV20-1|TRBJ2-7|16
CSADGTSGRALDEQYF
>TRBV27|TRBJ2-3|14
CASSLSRYRGGQYF
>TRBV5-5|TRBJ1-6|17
CASSLGGDRWRNSPLHF
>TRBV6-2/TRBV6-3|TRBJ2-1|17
CASGTSFQSIAYNEQFF
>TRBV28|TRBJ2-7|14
CASSERGLYYEQYF
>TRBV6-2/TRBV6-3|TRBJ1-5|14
CASGWIGGIQPQHF
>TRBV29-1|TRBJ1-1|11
CSGEKDTEAFF
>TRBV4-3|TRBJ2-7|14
CASSQESGSWEQYF